What follows are 18 T cell receptor beta chains derived from one specimen sequenced in a study of early T cells in non-severe SARS-CoV-2 infection. TCRdb used MiXCR to reprocess the 5' RACE reads, holding one entry per CDR3 protein. In the table there are roughly 64,000 distinct CDR3 sequences, 8% to 9% of which are singletons. The sequences come from whole blood, collected at baseline. These receptors were taken from an adult who was a healthcare worker with PCR-confirmed SARS-CoV-2 infection or an uninfected control (not recorded which).

Worth noting for this clonotype: A much larger clone differs from this one at a single base, so this may be a read error. The V gene is TRBV29-1, the J gene TRBJ2-2; D tentatively fits TRBD1 or TRBD2 (5 bases each). The ends were cut back, 7 bases at V and 0 bases at J, with 15 bases in the middle. Germline values: CDR1 SQVTM, CDR2 ANQGSEA. CDR3 length equals 15 residues. CDR3 bases: TGCAGCGCTGGGGGTGGGCGTGCGAACACCGGGGAGCTGTTTTTT. This translates into CSAGGGRANTGELFF.

This clonotype occurred many times. The CDR3 loop reads CAISDRTSQYNEQFF. In DNA, the CDR3 is TGTGCCATCAGTGACCGGACTAGCCAATACAATGAGCAGTTCTTC. The chain recombines TRBV10-3 with TRBJ2-1; 8 nucleotides match TRBD2. In germline, CDR1 is ENHRY, CDR2 SYGVKD. The CDR3 runs 15 residues. The junction had 5 bases not matched to a gene; V was cut back by 3 bases and J by 4 bases.

Many counts were recorded for this clonotype. The V gene is TRBV27, the J gene TRBJ2-1; the D call may be TRBD1 or TRBD2 (5 bases each). This CDR3 has 15 residues. In germline, CDR1 is MNHEY, CDR2 SMNVEV (reference sequence). V was cut by 5 bases and J by 3 bases, with 14 bases left in between. The CDR3 spells CASSPGDPHYNEQFF. In DNA form, the CDR3 reads TGTGCCAGCAGTCCCGGGGACCCCCACTACAATGAGCAGTTCTTC.

This clonotype was counted at least ten times. The V gene is TRBV7-9, the J gene TRBJ1-2; TRBD1 might be the D (5 bases). The CDR3 runs to 14 residues. Germline V gene sequence: CDR1 SEHNR, CDR2 FQNEAQ (reference sequence). With 5 bases removed from V and 4 bases from J, the gap between germline ends came to 14 bases. The CDR3 coding sequence is TGTGCCAGCAGCAAACCGACAGAACGCTATGGCTACACCTTC. This encodes CASSKPTERYGYTF. Filled out from reference TRBV7-9 and TRBJ1-2, the complete variable domain reads DTGVSQNPRHKITKRGQNVTFRCDPISEHNRLYWYRQTLGQGPEFLTYFQNEAQLEKSRLLSDRFSAERPKGSFSTLEIQRTEQGDSAMYLCASSKPTERYGYTFGSGTRLTVV.

The chain joins TRBV12-3 or TRBV12-4 to TRBJ1-3, with D tentatively TRBD1 (5 bases). The CDR3 sequence is 14 residues long. The ends were cut back, 3 bases at V and 3 bases at J, with 9 bases in the middle. The CDR3 DNA is TGTGCCAGCAGTTTGCAGGGTGGTGGAAACACCATATATTTT. This sequence encodes CASSLQGGGNTIYF.

The V gene is TRBV7-9, the J gene TRBJ1-1; D gene ambiguous. Deletions cut 0 bases from V and 6 bases from J, with 8 bases between. The CDR3 covers 13 residues. The V gene's germline CDR1 is SEHNR and CDR2 FQNEAQ (reference sequence). The CDR3 loop reads CASSLASGSEAFF. DNA for the CDR3: TGTGCCAGCAGCTTAGCGTCCGGTTCTGAAGCTTTCTTT.

The V and J genes are TRBV7-3 and TRBJ2-3; D gene unclear. Germline V CDR1 and CDR2: SGHTA, FQGTGA. The V end was cut by 5 bases, the J end by 0 bases, with 12 bases between. The CDR3 length is 15 residues. The CDR3 protein is CASSPEVQSTDTQYF. The CDR3 nucleotides are TGTGCCAGCAGCCCCGAGGTGCAGAGCACAGATACGCAGTATTTT.

The CDR3 loop is CSVANLQGKETQYF. In DNA, the CDR3 is TGCAGCGTCGCAAACCTACAGGGTAAAGAGACCCAGTACTTC. The chain links TRBV29-1 to TRBJ2-5; tentatively, D is TRBD1 (6 bases). Germline V lookup: CDR1 SQVTM, CDR2 ANQGSEA. This CDR3 is built from 14 residues. Trimming took off 6 bases at V and 3 bases at J, with 17 bases between the two ends.

The V and J genes are TRBV5-5 and TRBJ2-1, with TRBD2 matching over 8 bases. V lost 5 bases to trimming and J lost 7 bases; unmatched junction nucleotides: 17. Germline values: CDR1 SGHKS, CDR2 YYEKEE (reference sequence). CDR3 size: 17 residues. This CDR3 reads CASRHTLTSEGRNEQFF. The CDR3, as DNA: TGTGCCAGCAGACACACCCTGACTAGCGAGGGAAGGAATGAGCAGTTCTTC.

This clonotype has a handful of counts. This chain uses TRBV3-1 with TRBJ2-1; TRBD1 might be the D (5 bases). Trimming cost V 3 bases and J 3 bases, with 12 bases left between them. Per the germline V gene, CDR1 is LGHDT and CDR2 is YNNKEL (reference sequence). The CDR3 has 15 amino acids. CDR3 sequence: CASSHDADSYNEQFF. The CDR3 bases are TGTGCCAGCAGCCATGATGCCGACAGCTACAATGAGCAGTTCTTC.

This clonotype was seen a handful of times. The rearrangement links TRBV19 to TRBJ2-7; weak D call: TRBD2 (6 bases). This CDR3 has 16 residues. The V gene lost 3 bases and the J gene lost 5 bases, with 20 bases spanning the gap. CDR1 LNHDA and CDR2 SQIVND come from the germline V gene (reference sequence). The DNA for the CDR3 is TGTGCCAGTAGTATTGCAGGTTCCCTCAGGAGGGACGAGCAGTACTTC. The encoded protein is CASSIAGSLRRDEQYF.

V is TRBV19 and J is TRBJ2-5, with 14 bases matching TRBD2. The CDR3 extends over 15 amino acids. Per the germline V gene, CDR1 is LNHDA and CDR2 is SQIVND (reference sequence). V shed 5 bases, J shed 7 bases, and the junction held 6 bases outside the gene matches. The CDR3 reads CASSSGTSGSGTQYF. CDR3 coding DNA: TGTGCCAGTAGTTCCGGGACTAGCGGGAGCGGGACCCAGTACTTC. Based on the CDR3 plus reference TRBV19 and TRBJ2-5, the full variable domain is DGGITQSPKYLFRKEGQNVTLSCEQNLNHDAMYWYRQDPGQGLRLIYYSQIVNDFQKGDIAEGYSVSREKKESFPLTVTSAQKNPTAFYLCASSSGTSGSGTQYFGPGTRLLVL.

The chain links TRBV3-1 to TRBJ2-7; 10 bases align to TRBD2. Trimming removed 4 bases from V and 1 base from J; junction bases left unmatched: 10. CDR3 size: 17 residues. Germline CDR1 reads LGHDT; CDR2 reads YNNKEL (reference sequence). The CDR3: CASSRPRTSGVSYEQYF. The CDR3 DNA is TGTGCCAGCAGCCGGCCCAGGACTAGCGGAGTTTCCTACGAGCAGTACTTC.

The chain carries TRBV29-1 and TRBJ2-1; TRBD2 matches 10 bases. CDR3 length: 14 residues. Germline-derived CDR1 and CDR2 are SQVTM and ANQGSEA. V was clipped by 4 bases and J by 9 bases; unmatched bases: 9. The CDR3 loop reads CSVVGSGRSREQFF. The CDR3 bases are TGCAGCGTTGTAGGTAGCGGGAGGAGTCGTGAGCAGTTCTTC.

This clonotype was seen a handful of times. The chain employs TRBV20-1 and TRBJ2-7, with D hard to call. CDR1 is DFQATT and CDR2 is SNEGSKA in the germline V gene (reference sequence). This CDR3 contains 12 residues. V was cut by 4 bases and J by 1 base, with 8 bases left in between. The CDR3 region has the DNA TGCAGTGCTACAGCTCCTTCCTACGAGCAGTACTTC. It specifies CSATAPSYEQYF.

This sequence joins TRBV7-9 and TRBJ2-6; TRBD1 might be the D (6 bases). The V gene lost 5 bases and the J gene lost 3 bases, with 17 bases spanning the gap. The germline CDR1 and CDR2 sequences are SEHNR and FQNEAQ (reference sequence). The CDR3 extends over 17 amino acids. CDR3: CASSPSPGDNGANVLTF. The CDR3 nucleotides read TGTGCCAGCAGCCCTTCGCCAGGGGATAATGGGGCCAACGTCCTGACTTTC.

This clonotype was seen at least ten times. V is TRBV6-6 and J is TRBJ2-6, with D possibly being TRBD1 (5 bases). CDR1 is MNHNY and CDR2 is SVGAGI in the germline V gene (reference sequence). The CDR3 is 15 residues long. V lost 6 bases to trimming and J lost 0 bases, with 9 bases between them. CDR3 bases: TGTGCCAGCAGACCCGACAGCTCTGGGGCCAACGTCCTGACTTTC. Translating gives CASRPDSSGANVLTF.

The genes are TRBV18 and TRBJ2-2; tentative D call: TRBD2 (6 bases). V lost 5 bases to trimming and J lost 7 bases, with 14 bases between them. The CDR3 loop spans 14 amino acids. CDR1 and CDR2 from the germline V gene are KGHSH and LQKENI. The CDR3 sequence: CASSSGREFGELFF. The CDR3 DNA sequence: TGTGCCAGCTCATCTGGACGGGAGTTCGGGGAGCTGTTTTTT.